One sample yielded the 22 T cell receptor beta chains listed below, sequenced in a study of blood T cells in healthy people across ages. The authors ran a second PCR of about 6 to 12 cycles using a sample-barcoded 5' primer and a J-beta primer mix. TCRdb reprocessed the 5' RACE reads via MiXCR and lists one record per CDR3 protein. The data contain about 570,000 distinct CDR3 sequences, 25% to 30% of them singletons. The sample comprised blood. These receptors all come from a woman aged 65 to 85 in good health.

CDR3: CSASGAGGLAGTDTQYF. The CDR3 region has the DNA TGCAGTGCCTCCGGGGCGGGGGGGCTCGCTGGCACAGATACGCAGTATTTT. This chain uses TRBV20-1 with TRBJ2-3; 9 bases are a match to TRBD2. From germline, CDR1 is DFQATT and CDR2 SNEGSKA (reference sequence). CDR3 length equals 17 residues. V shed 6 bases and J 1 base; nucleotides not matched to a gene: 14.

The V gene is TRBV20-1, the J gene TRBJ1-6, with TRBD1 matching over 12 bases. Germline values: CDR1 DFQATT, CDR2 SNEGSKA (reference sequence). The V and J ends lost 3 bases and 9 bases, in that order; junction bases with no gene match: 6. This CDR3 has 15 amino acids. As DNA, the CDR3 is TGCAGTGCTAGGAGGGACAGGGGGCTTAGTTCACCCCTCCACTTT. Its protein is CSARRDRGLSSPLHF.

The chain couples TRBV29-1 to TRBJ2-1, with TRBD2 matching over 9 bases. TRBJ2-5 explains the end of the DNA better; the J call may be wrong. The CDR3 has 15 amino acids. Looked up from germline, CDR1 is SQVTM and CDR2 is ANQGSEA. CDR3 amino acids: CSAGAASGVQETQYF. The CDR3 DNA is TGCAGCGCTGGGGCGGCTAGCGGGGTCCAAGAGACCCAGTACTTC.

This clonotype was detected only a few times. The chain recombines TRBV12-3 or TRBV12-4 with TRBJ2-5, with 8 bases aligning to TRBD2. Trimming cost V 7 bases and J 5 bases; bases outside gene matches: 6. The CDR3 covers 13 residues. For the CDR3, the DNA is TGTGCCAGCAACCTACGGGGGGGTGAGACCCAGTACTTC. Protein product: CASNLRGGETQYF.

V and J are TRBV7-2 and TRBJ1-2; weak D call: TRBD1 (5 bases). Germline CDR1 reads SGHTA; CDR2 reads FQGNSA. Trimming stripped 1 base from V and 6 bases from J, with 12 bases between. The length of the CDR3 is 14 residues. The chain's CDR3 is CASSLVGGGHGYTF. CDR3 in DNA: TGTGCCAGCAGCTTAGTCGGCGGGGGTCATGGCTACACCTTC.

V usage is TRBV6-2 or TRBV6-3 and J usage is TRBJ2-5, with D uncertain. This CDR3 is built from 15 residues. V was trimmed by 8 bases and J by 1 base, leaving 17 bases between them. Germline CDR1 MNHEY, CDR2 SVGEGT. The CDR3 spells CASSNSAAIQETQYF. The CDR3 nucleotides are TGTGCCAGCTCCAACTCGGCAGCAATCCAAGAGACCCAGTACTTC.

This clonotype has more than one count but fewer than ten. The genes are TRBV29-1 and TRBJ1-1; 7 bases are a match to TRBD1. From germline, CDR1 is SQVTM and CDR2 ANQGSEA. The CDR3 totals 16 residues. V gave up 4 bases and J gave up 4 bases; unmatched junction bases: 15. DNA for the CDR3: TGCAGCGTTGGCTTTTCCCGATGGGCAGGGGGCACTGAAGCTTTCTTT. Translating gives CSVGFSRWAGGTEAFF.

This chain uses TRBV9 with TRBJ1-6; D remains ambiguous. V gave up 0 bases and J gave up 7 bases, with 8 bases separating them. The CDR3 loop spans 14 amino acids. CDR1 and CDR2 (germline): SGDLS, YYNGEE. The CDR3 spells CASSVVPENSPLHF. CDR3 in DNA: TGTGCCAGCAGCGTAGTTCCGGAAAATTCACCCCTCCACTTT.

V gene TRBV2 combines with J gene TRBJ2-5; TRBD1 or TRBD2 may be the D gene (5 bases each). The J call could be wrong; TRBJ2-1 is a better fit for the DNA end. Germline V lookup: CDR1 SNHLY, CDR2 FYNNEI. This CDR3 is built from 13 residues. CDR3 residues: CASSEGGYNEQFF. The CDR3 bases are TGTGCCAGCAGTGAAGGGGGGTATAATGAGCAGTTCTTC.

CDR3 region: CASSLIGLAGGRETQYF. CDR3 nucleotides: TGTGCCAGCAGCCTGATTGGACTAGCGGGAGGGCGGGAGACCCAGTACTTC. This sequence joins TRBV7-3 and TRBJ2-5; 15 bases fit TRBD2. J gave up 5 bases and V 5 bases, and 9 bases lay outside the gene matches. Germline V gives CDR1 SGHTA, CDR2 FQGTGA. This CDR3 spans 17 amino acids.

The chain links TRBV6-1 to TRBJ2-5; 8 bases agree with TRBD1. The V gene's germline CDR1 is MNHNS and CDR2 SASEGT. J lost 7 bases, V lost 5 bases, and 15 bases had no gene match. The CDR3 has 16 amino acids. The CDR3 DNA reads as TGTGCCAGCAGTCAATCCTTGGGACAGGTTAGGATGACCCAGTACTTC. It is translated as CASSQSLGQVRMTQYF.

The CDR3: CSVERGSMGYTF. CDR3 coding DNA: TGCAGCGTTGAACGGGGATCTATGGGCTACACCTTC. The chain uses TRBV29-1 and TRBJ1-2; D gene uncertain. The ends were cut back, 2 bases at V and 8 bases at J, with 12 bases in the middle. This CDR3 has 12 residues. The germline CDR1 and CDR2 sequences are SQVTM and ANQGSEA.

The chain combines TRBV3-1 with TRBJ2-6; D is perhaps TRBD2 (5 bases). The germline V and J ends were trimmed by 0 bases and 4 bases, with 13 bases remaining between them. The germline gives CDR1 LGHDT, CDR2 YNNKEL (reference sequence). The length of the CDR3 is 17 residues. CDR3 sequence: CASSQEATRGGANVLTF. For the CDR3, the DNA is TGTGCCAGCAGCCAAGAAGCCACTCGAGGGGGGGCCAACGTCCTGACTTTC. Supplemented by reference TRBV3-1 and TRBJ2-6, the full variable domain reads DTAVSQTPKYLVTQMGNDKSIKCEQNLGHDTMYWYKQDSKKFLKIMFSYNNKELIINETVPNRFSPKSPDKAHLNLHINSLELGDSAVYFCASSQEATRGGANVLTFGAGSRLTVL.

V and J are TRBV6-1 and TRBJ2-2; D ambiguous. The CDR3 contains 14 residues. V lost 6 bases to trimming and J lost 3 bases, with 11 bases between them. Per germline, CDR1 MNHNS and CDR2 SASEGT. CDR3 amino acids: CASRDPVDTGELFF. The CDR3 nucleotides read TGTGCCAGCAGGGACCCTGTGGACACCGGGGAGCTGTTTTTT.

The chain recombines TRBV4-1 with TRBJ1-2; D is perhaps TRBD1 (5 bases). The CDR3 runs to 15 residues. From germline, CDR1 is MGHRA and CDR2 YSYEKL. The V gene lost 0 bases and the J gene lost 3 bases, with 11 bases spanning the gap. CDR3 sequence reads: CASSQDRTGDYGYTF. In DNA form, the CDR3 reads TGCGCCAGCAGCCAAGATCGCACAGGCGACTATGGCTACACCTTC.

The CDR3 coding sequence is TGTGCCAGCAGTGGGAGCCCCAGGGAGGAGGAAAAACTGTTTTTT. Translated, it gives CASSGSPREEEKLFF. This chain uses TRBV9 with TRBJ1-4, with D possibly being TRBD1 (5 bases). The CDR3 loop spans 15 amino acids. Germline V gene data show CDR1 as SGDLS and CDR2 as YYNGEE. With 5 bases removed from V and 8 bases from J, the gap between germline ends came to 19 bases.

In its sample, this clonotype was seen many times. J is TRBJ2-7 and V is TRBV20-1, with D uncertain. Germline CDR1 reads DFQATT; CDR2 reads SNEGSKA (reference sequence). There are 12 residues in the CDR3. The V end lost 3 bases, the J end lost 3 bases, and 9 bases lay between the germline ends. The CDR3 spells CSASRPFYEQYF. The CDR3 DNA reads TGCAGTGCTAGTCGACCTTTCTACGAGCAGTACTTC.

V gene TRBV5-1 combines with J gene TRBJ1-1; the D gene is possibly TRBD1 (6 bases). Germline values: CDR1 SGHRS, CDR2 YFSETQ. V lost 0 bases, J lost 0 bases, and 12 bases lay in between. This CDR3 is 16 amino acids long. The CDR3 nucleotides are TGCGCCAGCAGCTTGGGATCCCCAGGGGTGAACACTGAAGCTTTCTTT. This encodes CASSLGSPGVNTEAFF.

The chain has TRBV29-1 and TRBJ1-1; D call uncertain. CDR3 length: 12 amino acids. Germline CDR1 reads SQVTM; CDR2 reads ANQGSEA. V lost 5 bases, J lost 1 base, and 8 bases lay in between. The CDR3 protein is CSVLHPNTEAFF. The CDR3 coding sequence is TGCAGCGTTTTACACCCGAACACTGAAGCTTTCTTT.

This clonotype occurred a few times. The chain combines TRBV5-1 with TRBJ1-1, with 7 bases aligning to TRBD1. The germline V gene encodes CDR1 SGHRS and CDR2 YFSETQ. Germline trimming cut 7 bases from V and 3 bases from J; bases unmatched to any gene: 12. This CDR3 spans 15 amino acids. CDR3 nucleotide sequence: TGCGCCAGCCGCCGGGGGGGACAGCGTGACACTGAAGCTTTCTTT. This translates into CASRRGGQRDTEAFF.

This clonotype was seen a few times. J is TRBJ2-3 and V is TRBV5-1, with unresolved D. The CDR3 spans 14 residues. The ends were cut back, 6 bases at V and 4 bases at J, with 15 bases in the middle. The V gene's germline CDR1 is SGHRS and CDR2 YFSETQ. The DNA of the CDR3 is TGCGCCAGCAAATCAGGAAGACCCCCAGATACGCAGTATTTT. This gives the protein CASKSGRPPDTQYF.

The CDR3 spells CAISARDKDSPLHF. The CDR3 DNA follows: TGTGCCATCAGTGCGAGGGACAAGGACTCACCCCTCCACTTT. V and J are TRBV10-3 and TRBJ1-6, with D possibly being TRBD1 (6 bases). Per the germline V gene, CDR1 is ENHRY and CDR2 is SYGVKD. V was pared by 4 bases and J by 10 bases, with 14 bases between. The CDR3 is 14 residues long.